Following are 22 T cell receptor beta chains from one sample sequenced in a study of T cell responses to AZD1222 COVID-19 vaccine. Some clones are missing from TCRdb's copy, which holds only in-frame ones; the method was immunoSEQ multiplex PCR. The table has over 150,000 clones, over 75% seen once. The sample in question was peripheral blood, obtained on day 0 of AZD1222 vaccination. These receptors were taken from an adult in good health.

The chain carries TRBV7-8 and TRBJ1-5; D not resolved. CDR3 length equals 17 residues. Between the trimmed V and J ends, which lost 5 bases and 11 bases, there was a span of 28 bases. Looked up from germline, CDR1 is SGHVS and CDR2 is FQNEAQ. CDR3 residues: CASSKTSARSSIEAQHF. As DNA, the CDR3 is TGTGCCAGCAGCAAAACCTCCGCCAGGAGTTCCATCGAGGCCCAGCATTTT.

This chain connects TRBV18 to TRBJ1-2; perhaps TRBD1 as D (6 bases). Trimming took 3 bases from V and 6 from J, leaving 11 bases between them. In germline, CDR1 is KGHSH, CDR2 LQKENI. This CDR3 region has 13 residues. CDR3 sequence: CASSPGPGDGYTF. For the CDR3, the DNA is TGTGCCAGCTCACCTGGGCCAGGGGATGGCTACACCTTC. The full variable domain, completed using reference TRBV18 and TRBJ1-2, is NAGVMQNPRHLVRRRGQEARLRCSPMKGHSHVYWYRQLPEEGLKFMVYLQKENIIDESGMPKERFSAEFPKEGPSILRIQQVVRGDSAAYFCASSPGPGDGYTFGSGTRLTVV.

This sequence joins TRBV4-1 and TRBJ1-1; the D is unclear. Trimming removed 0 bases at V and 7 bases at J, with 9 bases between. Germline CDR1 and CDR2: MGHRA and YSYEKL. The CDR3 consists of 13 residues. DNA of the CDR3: TGCGCCAGCAGCCAAGATTTAGGATATGAAGCTTTCTTT. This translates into CASSQDLGYEAFF.

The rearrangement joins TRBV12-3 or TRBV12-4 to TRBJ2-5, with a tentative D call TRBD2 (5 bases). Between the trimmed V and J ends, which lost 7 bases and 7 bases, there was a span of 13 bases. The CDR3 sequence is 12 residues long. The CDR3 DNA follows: TGTGCCAGCACCGGGGAGTCCTCGACCCAGTACTTC. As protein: CASTGESSTQYF.

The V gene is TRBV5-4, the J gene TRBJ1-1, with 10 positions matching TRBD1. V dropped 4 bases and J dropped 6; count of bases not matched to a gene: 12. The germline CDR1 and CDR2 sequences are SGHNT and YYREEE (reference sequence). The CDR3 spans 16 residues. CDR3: CASSTRTGGFQSEAFF. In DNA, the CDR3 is TGTGCCAGCAGCACAAGGACAGGGGGTTTTCAGTCTGAAGCTTTCTTT.

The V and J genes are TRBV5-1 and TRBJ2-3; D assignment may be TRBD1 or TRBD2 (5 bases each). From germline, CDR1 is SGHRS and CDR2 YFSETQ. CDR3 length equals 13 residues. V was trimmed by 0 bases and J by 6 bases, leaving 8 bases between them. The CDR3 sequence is CASSLGGRDTQYF. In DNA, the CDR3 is TGCGCCAGCAGCTTGGGGGGACGGGATACGCAGTATTTT.

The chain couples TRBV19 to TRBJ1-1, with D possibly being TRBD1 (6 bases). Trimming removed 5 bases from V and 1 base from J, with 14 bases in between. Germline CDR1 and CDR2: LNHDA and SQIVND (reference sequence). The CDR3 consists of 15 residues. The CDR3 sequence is CASSGVEQGNTEAFF. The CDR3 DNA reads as TGTGCCAGTAGTGGAGTCGAACAGGGGAACACTGAAGCTTTCTTT.

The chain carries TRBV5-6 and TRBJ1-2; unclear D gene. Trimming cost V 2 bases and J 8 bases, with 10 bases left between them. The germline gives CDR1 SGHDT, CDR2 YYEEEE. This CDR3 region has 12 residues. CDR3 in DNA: TGTGCCAGCAGCTTTACTGCGGGCGGCTACACCTTC. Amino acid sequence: CASSFTAGGYTF.

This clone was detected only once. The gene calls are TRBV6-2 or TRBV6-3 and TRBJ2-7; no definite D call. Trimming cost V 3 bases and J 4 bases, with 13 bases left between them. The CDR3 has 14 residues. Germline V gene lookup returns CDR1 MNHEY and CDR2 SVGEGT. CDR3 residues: CASSYRQALYEQYF. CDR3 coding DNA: TGTGCCAGCAGTTATCGTCAGGCTTTGTACGAGCAGTACTTC.

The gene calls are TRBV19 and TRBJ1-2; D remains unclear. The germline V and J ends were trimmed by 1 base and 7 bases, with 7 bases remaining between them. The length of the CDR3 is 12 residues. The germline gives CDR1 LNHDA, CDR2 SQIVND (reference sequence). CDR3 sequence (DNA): TGTGCCAGTAGTATAGGCGGATCTGGCTACACCTTC. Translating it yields CASSIGGSGYTF. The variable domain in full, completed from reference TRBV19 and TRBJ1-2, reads DGGITQSPKYLFRKEGQNVTLSCEQNLNHDAMYWYRQDPGQGLRLIYYSQIVNDFQKGDIAEGYSVSREKKESFPLTVTSAQKNPTAFYLCASSIGGSGYTFGSGTRLTVV.

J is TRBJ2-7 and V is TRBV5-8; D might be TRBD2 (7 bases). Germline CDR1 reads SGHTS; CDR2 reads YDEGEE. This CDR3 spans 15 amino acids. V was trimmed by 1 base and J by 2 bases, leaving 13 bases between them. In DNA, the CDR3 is TGTGCCAGCAGCTTGATGCGGGGGCAAACCTACGAGCAGTACTTC. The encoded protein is CASSLMRGQTYEQYF.

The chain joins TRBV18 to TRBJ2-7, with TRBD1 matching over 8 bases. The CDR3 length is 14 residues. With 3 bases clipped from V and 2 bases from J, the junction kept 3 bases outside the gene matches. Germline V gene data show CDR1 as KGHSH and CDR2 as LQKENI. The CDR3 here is CASSPSTGAYEQYF. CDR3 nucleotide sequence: TGTGCCAGCTCACCGTCGACAGGGGCCTACGAGCAGTACTTC.

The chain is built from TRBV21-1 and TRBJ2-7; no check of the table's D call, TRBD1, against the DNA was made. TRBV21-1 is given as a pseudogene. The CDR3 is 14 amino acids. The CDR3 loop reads CASSKCQGLYEQYF. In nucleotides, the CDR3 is TGTGCCAGCAGCAAATGTCAGGGGCTCTACGAGCAGTACTTC.

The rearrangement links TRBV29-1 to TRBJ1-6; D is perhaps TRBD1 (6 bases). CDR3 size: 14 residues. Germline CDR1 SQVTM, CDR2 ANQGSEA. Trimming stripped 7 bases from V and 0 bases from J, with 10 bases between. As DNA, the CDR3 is TGCAGCGCCCGGACAGCCTCCTATAATTCACCCCTCCACTTT. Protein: CSARTASYNSPLHF.

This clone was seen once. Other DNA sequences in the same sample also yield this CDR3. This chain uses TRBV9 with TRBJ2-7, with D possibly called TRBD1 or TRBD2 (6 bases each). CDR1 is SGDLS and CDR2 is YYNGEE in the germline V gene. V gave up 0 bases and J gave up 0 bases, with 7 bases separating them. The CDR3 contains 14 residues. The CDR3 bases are TGTGCCAGCAGCGTAGCGGGGGCCTCCTACGAGCAGTACTTC. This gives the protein CASSVAGASYEQYF.

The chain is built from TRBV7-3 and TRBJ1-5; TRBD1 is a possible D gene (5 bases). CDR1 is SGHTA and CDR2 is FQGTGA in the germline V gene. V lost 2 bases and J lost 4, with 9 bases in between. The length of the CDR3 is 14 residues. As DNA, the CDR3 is TGTGCCAGCAGCTTAGGGACCTTAAATCAGCCCCAGCATTTT. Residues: CASSLGTLNQPQHF. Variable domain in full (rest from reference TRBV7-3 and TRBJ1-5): GAGVSQTPSNKVTEKGKYVELRCDPISGHTALYWYRQSLGQGPEFLIYFQGTGAADDSGLPNDRFFAVRPEGSVSTLKIQRTERGDSAVYLCASSLGTLNQPQHFGDGTRLSIL.

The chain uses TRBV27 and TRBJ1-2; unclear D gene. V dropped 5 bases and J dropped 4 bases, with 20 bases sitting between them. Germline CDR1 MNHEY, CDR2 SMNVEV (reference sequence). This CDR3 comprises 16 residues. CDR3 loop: CASSTLPQQRPYGYTF. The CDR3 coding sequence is TGTGCCAGCAGTACCCTCCCCCAACAGCGCCCCTATGGCTACACCTTC.

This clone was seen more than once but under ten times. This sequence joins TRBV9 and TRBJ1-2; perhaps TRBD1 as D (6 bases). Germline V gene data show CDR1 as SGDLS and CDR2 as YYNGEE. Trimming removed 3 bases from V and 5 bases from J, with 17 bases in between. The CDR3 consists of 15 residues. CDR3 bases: TGTGCCAGCAGCGCTTCACTTACAGGGTCGTATGGCTACACCTTC. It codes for CASSASLTGSYGYTF.

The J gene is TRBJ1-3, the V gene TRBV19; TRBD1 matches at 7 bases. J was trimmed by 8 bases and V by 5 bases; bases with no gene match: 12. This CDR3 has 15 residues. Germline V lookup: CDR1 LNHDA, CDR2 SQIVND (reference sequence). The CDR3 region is CASSPSRQGAYTIYF. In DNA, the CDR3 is TGTGCCAGTAGTCCATCCCGACAGGGTGCTTACACCATATATTTT. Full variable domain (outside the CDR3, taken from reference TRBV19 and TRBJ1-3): DGGITQSPKYLFRKEGQNVTLSCEQNLNHDAMYWYRQDPGQGLRLIYYSQIVNDFQKGDIAEGYSVSREKKESFPLTVTSAQKNPTAFYLCASSPSRQGAYTIYFGEGSWLTVV.

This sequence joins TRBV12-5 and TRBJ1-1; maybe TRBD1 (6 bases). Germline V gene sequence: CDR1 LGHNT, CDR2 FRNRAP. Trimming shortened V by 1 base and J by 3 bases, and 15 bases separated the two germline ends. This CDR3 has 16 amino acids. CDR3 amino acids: CASGLEPGARYTEAFF. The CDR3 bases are TGTGCTAGTGGTTTGGAGCCGGGGGCGCGGTACACTGAAGCTTTCTTT.

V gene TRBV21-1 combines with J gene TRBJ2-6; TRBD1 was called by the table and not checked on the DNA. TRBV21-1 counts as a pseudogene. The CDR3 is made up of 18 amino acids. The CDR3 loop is CASKDLGQGSSGANVLTF. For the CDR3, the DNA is TGTGCCAGCAAGGACCTCGGACAGGGATCCTCTGGGGCCAACGTCCTGACTTTC.

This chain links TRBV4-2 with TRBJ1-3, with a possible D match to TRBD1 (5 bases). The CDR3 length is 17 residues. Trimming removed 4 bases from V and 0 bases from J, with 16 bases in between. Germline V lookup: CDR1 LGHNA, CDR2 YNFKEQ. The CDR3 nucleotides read TGTGCCAGCAGCCCCCCGGCGGGACGGAGCTCTGGAAACACCATATATTTT. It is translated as CASSPPAGRSSGNTIYF.